The 2 T cell receptor beta chains below were found in one sample sequenced in a study of shared clonotypes between healthy human individuals. Selected positively for CCR7 and CD45RO-negative, naive CD8 cells excluded terminally differentiated effector memory CD45RA+ cells. Profiled with immunoSEQ multiplex PCR; TCRdb holds only in-frame clones, not every one. Here the sample spans about 580,000 clones, 95% to 98% being singletons. The sequenced sample was naive CD8+ T cells sorted from blood. The receptors were sampled from a man aged 25-40 years in good health.

The chain recombines TRBV9 with TRBJ1-2; D is unresolved. Germline CDR1 reads SGDLS; CDR2 reads YYNGEE. This CDR3 has 14 amino acids. Deletions cut 4 bases from V and 4 bases from J, with 14 bases between. CDR3 residues: CASSTDDPLYGYTF. The CDR3 DNA sequence: TGTGCCAGCAGCACCGATGATCCCCTCTATGGCTACACCTTC.

CDR3 residues: CASWDRSYNEQFF. As DNA, the CDR3 is TGTGCCAGTTGGGACAGGTCCTACAATGAGCAGTTCTTC. The rearrangement links TRBV6-1 to TRBJ2-1, with 8 bases aligning to TRBD1. Germline-derived CDR1 and CDR2 are MNHNS and SASEGT. The CDR3 is 13 residues long. V trimming: 9 bases; J trimming: 1 base; junction bases outside the gene matches: 2.